This T cell receptor beta chain was sequenced during a study of cytomegalovirus exposure and HLA in healthy donors. The CDR3 runs 15 residues. Germline CDR1 reads MNHEY; CDR2 reads SVGAGI. Germline trimming cut 2 bases from V and 5 bases from J; bases unmatched to any gene: 5. Here immunoSEQ multiplex PCR was the method, and the copy in TCRdb shows in-frame clones only, minus some. Of 70,000 to 75,000 clones listed, roughly 93% are singletons. This receptor was obtained from a woman aged 18 to 35 in good health and CMV-seropositive. The rearrangement joins TRBV6-5 to TRBJ1-2; 10 bases match TRBD1. Sequencing was performed on PBMCs. Written as DNA, the CDR3 is TGTGCCAGCAGTTACGAGGACAGGGGGTGGTATGGCTACACCTTC. It encodes CASSYEDRGWYGYTF.